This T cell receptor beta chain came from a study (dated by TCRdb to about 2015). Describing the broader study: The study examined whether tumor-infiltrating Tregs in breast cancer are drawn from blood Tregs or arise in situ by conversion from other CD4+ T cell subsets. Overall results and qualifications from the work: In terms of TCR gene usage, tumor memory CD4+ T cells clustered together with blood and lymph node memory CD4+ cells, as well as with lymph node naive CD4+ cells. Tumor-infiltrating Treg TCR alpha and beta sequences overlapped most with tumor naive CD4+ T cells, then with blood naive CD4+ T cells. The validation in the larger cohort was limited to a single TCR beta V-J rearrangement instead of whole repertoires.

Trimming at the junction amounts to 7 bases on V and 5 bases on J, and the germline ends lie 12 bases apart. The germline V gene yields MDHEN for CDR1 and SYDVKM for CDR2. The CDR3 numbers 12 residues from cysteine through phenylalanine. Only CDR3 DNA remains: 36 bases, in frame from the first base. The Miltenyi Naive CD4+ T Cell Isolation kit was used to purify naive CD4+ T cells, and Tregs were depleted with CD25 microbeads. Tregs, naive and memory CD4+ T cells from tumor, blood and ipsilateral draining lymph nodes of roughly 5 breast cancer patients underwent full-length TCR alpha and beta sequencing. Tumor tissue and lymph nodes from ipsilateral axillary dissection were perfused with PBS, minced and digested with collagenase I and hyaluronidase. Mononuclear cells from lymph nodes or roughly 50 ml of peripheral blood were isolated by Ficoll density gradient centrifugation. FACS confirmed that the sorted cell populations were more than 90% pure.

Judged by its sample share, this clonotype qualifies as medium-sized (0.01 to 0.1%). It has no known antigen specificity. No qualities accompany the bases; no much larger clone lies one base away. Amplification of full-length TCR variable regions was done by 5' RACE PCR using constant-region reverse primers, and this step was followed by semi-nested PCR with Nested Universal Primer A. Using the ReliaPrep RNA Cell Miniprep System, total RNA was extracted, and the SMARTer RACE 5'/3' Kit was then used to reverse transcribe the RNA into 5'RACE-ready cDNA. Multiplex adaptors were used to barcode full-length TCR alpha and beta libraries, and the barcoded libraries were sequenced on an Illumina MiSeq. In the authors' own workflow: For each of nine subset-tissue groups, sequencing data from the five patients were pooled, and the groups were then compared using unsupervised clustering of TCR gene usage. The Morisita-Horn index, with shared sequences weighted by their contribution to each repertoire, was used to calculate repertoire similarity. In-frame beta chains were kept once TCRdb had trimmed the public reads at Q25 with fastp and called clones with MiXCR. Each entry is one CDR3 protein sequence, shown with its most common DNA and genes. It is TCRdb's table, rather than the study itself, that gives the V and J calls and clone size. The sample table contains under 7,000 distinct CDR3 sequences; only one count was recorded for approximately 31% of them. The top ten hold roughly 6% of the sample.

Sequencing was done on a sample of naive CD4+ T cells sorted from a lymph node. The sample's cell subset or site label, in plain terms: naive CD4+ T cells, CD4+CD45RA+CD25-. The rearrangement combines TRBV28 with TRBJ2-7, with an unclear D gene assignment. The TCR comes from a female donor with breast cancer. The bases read TGTGCCAGCAAGGCAGGCGGAAACGAGCAGTACTTC. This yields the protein CASKAGGNEQYF.